This record looks at one T cell receptor (beta chain) sequence and its context. No antigen is known for it. The sample is drawn from a study of tissue T cells after allogeneic stem cell transplantation. TCRdb's table, derived via immunoSEQ multiplex PCR, lists solely in-frame clones and lacks some. In the table there are more than 9,500 clones, less than 85% of which are singletons. Notes on the study in general: Within patients, tissue anatomy strongly shaped TCR repertoire composition.

Germline values: CDR1 SGHTA, CDR2 FQGNSA. Trimming left V 4 bases short and J 0 bases short, with 9 bases between. This CDR3 has 15 residues. This sequence joins TRBV7-2 and TRBJ2-2; D is perhaps TRBD2 (5 bases). The sequence derives from a woman aged 18-55 years with breast cancer. Here the sequenced sample was tissue from the right colon, taken at autopsy. CDR3: CASSSRRTNTGELFF. DNA of the CDR3: TGTGCCAGCAGCTCGAGGAGGACGAACACCGGGGAGCTGTTTTTT.